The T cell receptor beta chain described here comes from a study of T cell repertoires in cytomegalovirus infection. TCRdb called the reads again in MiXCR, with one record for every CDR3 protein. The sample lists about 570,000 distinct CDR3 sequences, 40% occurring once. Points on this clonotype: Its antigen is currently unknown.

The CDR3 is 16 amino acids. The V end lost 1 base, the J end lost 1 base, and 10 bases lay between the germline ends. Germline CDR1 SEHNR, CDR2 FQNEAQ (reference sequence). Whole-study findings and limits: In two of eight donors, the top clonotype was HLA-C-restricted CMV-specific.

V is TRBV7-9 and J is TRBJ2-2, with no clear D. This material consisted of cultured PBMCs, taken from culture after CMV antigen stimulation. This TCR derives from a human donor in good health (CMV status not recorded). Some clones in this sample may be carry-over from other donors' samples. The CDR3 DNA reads TGTGCCAGCAGCTTAGGAAGGCCAGTGAACACCGGGGAGCTGTTTTTT. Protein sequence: CASSLGRPVNTGELFF.